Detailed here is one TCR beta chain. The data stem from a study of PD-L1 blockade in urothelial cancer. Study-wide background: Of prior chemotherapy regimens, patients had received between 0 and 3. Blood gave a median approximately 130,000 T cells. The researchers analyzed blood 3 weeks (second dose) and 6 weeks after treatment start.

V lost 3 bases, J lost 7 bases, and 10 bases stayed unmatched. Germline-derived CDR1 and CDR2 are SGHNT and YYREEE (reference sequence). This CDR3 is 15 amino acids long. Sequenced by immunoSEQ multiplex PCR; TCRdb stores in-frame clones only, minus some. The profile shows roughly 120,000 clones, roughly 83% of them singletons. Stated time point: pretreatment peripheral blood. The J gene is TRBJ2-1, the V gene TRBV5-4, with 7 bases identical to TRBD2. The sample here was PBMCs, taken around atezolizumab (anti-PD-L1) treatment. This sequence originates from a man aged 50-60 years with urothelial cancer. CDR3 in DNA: TGTGCCAGCAGCTCCGGGACTATCCCAAGAAATGAGCAGTTCTTC. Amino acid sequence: CASSSGTIPRNEQFF.